This T cell receptor beta chain derives from a study of T cell repertoires in cytomegalovirus infection. Turning to the study itself: Public TCR beta signatures provided an indication of both CMV infection and a matching HLA type.

The CDR3 runs to 14 residues. The germline V and J ends were trimmed by 0 bases and 4 bases, with 9 bases remaining between them. Germline V CDR1 and CDR2: SGHDN, FVKESK. TCRdb redid the calling of the reads with MiXCR, one entry per CDR3 protein. The sample includes about 210,000 distinct CDR3 sequences, approximately 6.7% seen only once; the top ten take roughly 6%. This clonotype was seen repeatedly, ten times or more. The clonotype was recovered from a human donor in good health (CMV status not recorded). Some clones in this sample may be carry-over from other donors' samples. This chain joins TRBV14 and TRBJ2-5, with D possibly TRBD1 on 5 matching bases. Specimen: PBMCs. The CDR3 protein is CASSQDLRVETQYF. DNA of the CDR3: TGTGCCAGCAGCCAAGATCTCAGGGTAGAGACCCAGTACTTC. Looking up the rest from reference TRBV14 and TRBJ2-5 gives the full variable domain: EAGVTQFPSHSVIEKGQTVTLRCDPISGHDNLYWYRRVMGKEIKFLLHFVKESKQDESGMPNNRFLAERTGGTYSTLKVQPAELEDSGVYFCASSQDLRVETQYFGPGTRLLVL.